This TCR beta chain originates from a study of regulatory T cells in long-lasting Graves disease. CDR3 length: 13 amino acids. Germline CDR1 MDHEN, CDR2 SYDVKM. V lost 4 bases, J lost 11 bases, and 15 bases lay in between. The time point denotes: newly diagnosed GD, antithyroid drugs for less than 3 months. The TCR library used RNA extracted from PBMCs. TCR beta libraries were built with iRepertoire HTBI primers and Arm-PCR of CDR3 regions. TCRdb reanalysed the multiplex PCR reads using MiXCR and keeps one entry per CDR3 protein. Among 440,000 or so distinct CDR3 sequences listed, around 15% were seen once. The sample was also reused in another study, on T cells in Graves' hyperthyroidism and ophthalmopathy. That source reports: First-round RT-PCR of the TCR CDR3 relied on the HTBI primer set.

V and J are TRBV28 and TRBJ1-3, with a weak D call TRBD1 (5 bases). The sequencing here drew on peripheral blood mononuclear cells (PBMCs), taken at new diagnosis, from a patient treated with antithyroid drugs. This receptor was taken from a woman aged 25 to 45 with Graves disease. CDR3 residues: CASSSPREDAIYF. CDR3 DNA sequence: TGTGCCAGCAGTTCTCCCAGGGAGGACGCCATATATTTT.